The entry that follows covers one TCR beta chain sequence. This clonotype was observed a few times. The specificity of this receptor is unknown. The input lacks base qualities; no much larger clone sits a single base away. The data derive from a study of CD8 T cells in ankylosing spondylitis (dated by TCRdb to the late 2010s). Describing the broader study: The study profiled T cell receptor beta repertoires in healthy donors and ankylosing spondylitis patients to find disease-linked TCR variants. The whole study cohort included about a hundred healthy donors and about two dozen ankylosing spondylitis patients. Peripheral blood samples were taken, and synovial fluid was additionally collected from ankylosing spondylitis patients. Overall study results and their limits: Some of the motif variants had been reported before in the synovial fluid and blood of reactive arthritis patients, a finding that suggests common disease-initiation mechanisms. The disease-linked clones were reported to be significantly enriched in matched synovial fluid samples from ankylosing spondylitis patients. The disease-linked clones showed a CD8+ phenotype and occurred at relatively low frequencies in peripheral blood. A TCR beta motif made up of several highly homologous amino acid variants appeared to be characteristic of blood from ankylosing spondylitis patients.

The reads were generated on an Illumina HiSeq 2500. Quantitative 5'-RACE with molecular barcodes was used to prepare TCR beta libraries. The authors processed their data as follows. A new computational method based on a probabilistic model of VDJ rearrangement was used to identify disease-linked TCR variants. TCRdb took the public reads, trimmed them with fastp at Q25, ran MiXCR for clone calling and kept in-frame beta chains. When rows share a CDR3 protein, they turn into one entry using the most common DNA and genes. In this record, the V and J calls reflect TCRdb's handling and not the investigators' own analysis. This sample comprises approximately 250,000 distinct CDR3 sequences, about 30% of them detected only once. The ten largest clones add up to about 4.2% of the sample. The material sequenced was blood, either unsorted or a sorted T cell fraction (not recorded which). This TCR derives from a male donor with ankylosing spondylitis or in good health (not recorded which).

Here the CDR3 is given as CSVGQKGYEQYF. The DNA is TGCAGCGTTGGGCAGAAAGGCTACGAGCAGTACTTC. The chain was built from TRBV29-1 and TRBJ2-7; the D gene remains uncertain. The CDR3 sequence holds 12 residues, the cysteine and phenylalanine included. Left in the record is the CDR3 DNA by itself, 36 bases read in frame from the first base. V is reduced by 4 bases and J by 3 bases, leaving a spacing of 10 bases between them. CDR1 and CDR2, per the germline V gene, are SQVTM and ANQGSEA.